This T cell receptor (beta chain) was documented in a study of blood T cells in healthy people across ages. There are a few counts of this clonotype. The germline gives CDR1 DFQATT, CDR2 SNEGSKA (reference sequence). The CDR3 is made up of 15 amino acids. V shed 3 bases and J shed 4 bases, with 17 bases lying between them. A second PCR, run for roughly 7 to 12 cycles, used a sample-barcoded 5' primer plus a J-beta primer mix. TCRdb analysed the 5' RACE reads with MiXCR anew, one entry per CDR3 protein. Here the sample spans around 1.5 million distinct CDR3 sequences, 30% to 35% being singletons. The V gene is TRBV20-1, the J gene TRBJ2-3; no firm D call. Sequencing input: blood. The origin of this receptor is a woman in her twenties or thirties in good health. The DNA of the CDR3 is TGCAGTGCTAGGCGATCAGAGGAGTGGGCAGATACGCAGTATTTT. Translation: CSARRSEEWADTQYF.